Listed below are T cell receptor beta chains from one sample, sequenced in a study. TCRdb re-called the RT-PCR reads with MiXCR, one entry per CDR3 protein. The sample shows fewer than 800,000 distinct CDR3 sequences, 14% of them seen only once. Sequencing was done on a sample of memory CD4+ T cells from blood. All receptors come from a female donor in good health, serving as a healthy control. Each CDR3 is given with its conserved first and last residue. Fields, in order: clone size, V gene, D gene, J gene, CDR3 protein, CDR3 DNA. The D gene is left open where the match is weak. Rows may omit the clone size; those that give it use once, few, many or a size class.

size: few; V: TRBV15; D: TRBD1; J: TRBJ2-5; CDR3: CATSRTTGGETQYF; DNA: TGTGCCACCAGCAGGACCACAGGGGGGGAGACCCAGTACTTC
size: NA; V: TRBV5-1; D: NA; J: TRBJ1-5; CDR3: CASSPDHGQPQHF; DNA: TGCGCCAGCAGCCCTGACCATGGGCAGCCCCAGCATTTT
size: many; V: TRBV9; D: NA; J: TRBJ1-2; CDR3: CASSVDRRYTF; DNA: TGTGCCAGCAGCGTAGATAGAAGGTACACCTTC
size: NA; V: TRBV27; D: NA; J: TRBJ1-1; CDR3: CASSLWDGRTEAFF; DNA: TGTGCCAGCAGTTTATGGGATGGTCGGACTGAAGCTTTCTTT
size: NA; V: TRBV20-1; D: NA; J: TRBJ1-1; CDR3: CSARDRLGAGSTEAFF; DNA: TGCAGTGCTAGAGATCGTTTGGGGGCGGGAAGCACTGAAGCTTTCTTT
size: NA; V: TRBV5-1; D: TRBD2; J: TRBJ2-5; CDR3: CASSVGTSGRAERETQYF; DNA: TGCGCCAGCAGCGTCGGGACTAGCGGGAGGGCCGAGAGGGAGACCCAGTACTTC
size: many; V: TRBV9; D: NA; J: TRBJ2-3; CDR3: CASSVDYPLYF; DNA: TGTGCCAGCAGCGTCGACTACCCGCTGTATTTT
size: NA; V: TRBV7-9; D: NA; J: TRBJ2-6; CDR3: CASSLVTVGGANVLTF; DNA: TGTGCCAGCAGCTTAGTGACGGTTGGTGGGGCCAACGTCCTGACTTTC
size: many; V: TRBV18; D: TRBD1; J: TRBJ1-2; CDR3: CASSPPGTVLYGYTF; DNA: TGTGCCAGCTCACCCCCCGGGACAGTCCTCTATGGCTACACCTTC
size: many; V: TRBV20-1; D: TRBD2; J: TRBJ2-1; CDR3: CSAPSPLAGNNEQFF; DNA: TGCAGTGCTCCCAGCCCTTTAGCGGGGAACAATGAGCAGTTCTTC
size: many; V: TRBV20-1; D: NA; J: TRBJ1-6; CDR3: CSARGGGDSPLHF; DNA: TGCAGTGCTAGGGGGGGTGGAGATTCACCCCTCCACTTT
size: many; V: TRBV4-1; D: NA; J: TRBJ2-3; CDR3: CASSQTASTDTQYF; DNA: TGCGCCAGCAGCCAGACAGCTAGCACAGATACGCAGTATTTT
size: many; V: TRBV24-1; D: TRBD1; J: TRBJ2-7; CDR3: CATSDPRDRVSEQYF; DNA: TGTGCCACCAGTGATCCGCGGGACAGGGTAAGCGAGCAGTACTTC
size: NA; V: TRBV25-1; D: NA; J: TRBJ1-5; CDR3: CASSYGNSNQPQHF; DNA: TGTGCCAGCAGTTACGGAAATAGCAATCAGCCCCAGCATTTT
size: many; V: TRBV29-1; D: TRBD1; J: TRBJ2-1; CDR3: CSAAGTGGNEQFF; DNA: TGCAGCGCTGCAGGGACAGGGGGCAATGAGCAGTTCTTC
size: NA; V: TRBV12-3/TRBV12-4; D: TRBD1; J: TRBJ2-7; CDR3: CASTPGTEVYEQYF; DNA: TGTGCCAGCACCCCGGGGACAGAGGTCTACGAGCAGTACTTC
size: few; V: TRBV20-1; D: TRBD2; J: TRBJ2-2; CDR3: CSGGGLAANTGELFF; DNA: TGCAGTGGGGGTGGGCTAGCGGCGAACACCGGGGAGCTGTTTTTT
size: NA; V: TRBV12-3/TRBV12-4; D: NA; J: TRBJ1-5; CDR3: CASGDSNRDVQPQHF; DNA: TGTGCCAGCGGGGACTCTAACAGGGACGTTCAGCCCCAGCATTTT
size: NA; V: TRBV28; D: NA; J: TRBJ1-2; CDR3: CASSGTDGYTF; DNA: TGTGCCAGCAGCGGGACTGATGGCTACACCTTC
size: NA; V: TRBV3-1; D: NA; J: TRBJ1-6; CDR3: CASSQDPGEWGPYNSPLHF; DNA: TGTGCCAGCAGCCAAGATCCGGGGGAGTGGGGCCCATACAATTCACCCCTCCACTTT
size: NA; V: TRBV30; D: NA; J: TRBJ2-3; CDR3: CAWSGGRVRTDTQYF; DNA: TGTGCCTGGAGTGGGGGCAGGGTCCGCACAGATACGCAGTATTTT
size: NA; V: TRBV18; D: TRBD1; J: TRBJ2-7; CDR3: CASSPGTEWEQYF; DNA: TGTGCCAGCTCGCCCGGGACAGAGTGGGAGCAGTACTTC
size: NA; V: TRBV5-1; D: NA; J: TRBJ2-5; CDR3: CASTPLGMRGGETQYF; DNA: TGCGCCAGCACCCCCTTAGGGATGCGAGGGGGAGAGACCCAGTACTTC
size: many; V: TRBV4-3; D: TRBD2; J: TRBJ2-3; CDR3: CASSQDLVLGTSGGGQYF; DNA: TGCGCCAGCAGCCAAGATCTGGTTCTAGGGACTAGCGGAGGGGGGCAGTATTTT
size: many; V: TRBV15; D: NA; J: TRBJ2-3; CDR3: CATSTQGDGGSTQYF; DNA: TGTGCCACCAGCACCCAGGGTGACGGCGGGTCTACGCAGTATTTT
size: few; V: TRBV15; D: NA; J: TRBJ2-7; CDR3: CATSREGTSTYEQYF; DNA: TGTGCCACCAGCAGAGAAGGGACATCCACCTACGAGCAGTACTTC
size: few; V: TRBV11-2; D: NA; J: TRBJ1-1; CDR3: CASRKEAWTEAFF; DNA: TGTGCCAGCAGGAAAGAGGCTTGGACTGAAGCTTTCTTT
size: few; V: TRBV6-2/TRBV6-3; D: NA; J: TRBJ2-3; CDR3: CASSRTFSSTDTQYF; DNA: TGTGCCAGCAGCAGGACCTTTTCTAGCACAGATACGCAGTATTTT
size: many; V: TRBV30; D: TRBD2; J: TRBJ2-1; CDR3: CAWRGLAGTYNEQFF; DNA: TGTGCCTGGAGGGGACTAGCGGGCACCTACAATGAGCAGTTCTTC
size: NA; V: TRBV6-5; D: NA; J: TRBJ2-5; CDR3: CASSYSYERGETQYF; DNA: TGTGCCAGCAGTTACTCATACGAACGGGGGGAGACCCAGTACTTC
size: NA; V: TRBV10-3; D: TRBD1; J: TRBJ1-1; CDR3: CAISWDRANTEAFF; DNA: TGTGCCATCAGCTGGGACAGGGCGAACACTGAAGCTTTCTTT
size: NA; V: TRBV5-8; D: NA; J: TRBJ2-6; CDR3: CASSLAMESSGANVLTF; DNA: TGTGCCAGCAGCTTGGCCATGGAGAGCTCTGGGGCCAACGTCCTGACTTTC
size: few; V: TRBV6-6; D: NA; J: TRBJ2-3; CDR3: CASSYSTRAAGSTDTQYF; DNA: TGTGCCAGCAGTTACTCGACCAGGGCAGCCGGAAGCACAGATACGCAGTATTTT
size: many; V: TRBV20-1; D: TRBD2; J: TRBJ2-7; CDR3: CSANRAGAVVEQYF; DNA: TGCAGTGCTAACCGAGCGGGAGCAGTGGTGGAGCAGTACTTC
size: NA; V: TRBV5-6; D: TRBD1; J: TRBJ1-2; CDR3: CASSPGGLPISYTF; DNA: TGTGCCAGCAGCCCAGGGGGATTGCCAATCAGCTACACCTTC
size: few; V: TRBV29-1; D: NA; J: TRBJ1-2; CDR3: CSGLTENYGYTF; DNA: TGCAGCGGATTGACGGAGAACTATGGCTACACCTTC
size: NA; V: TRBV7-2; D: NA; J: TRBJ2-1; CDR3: CASSVTKGNYNEQFF; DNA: TGTGCCAGCAGCGTAACCAAGGGGAACTACAATGAGCAGTTCTTC
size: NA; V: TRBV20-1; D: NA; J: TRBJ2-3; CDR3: CSARSQYTDTQYF; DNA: TGCAGTGCTCGATCACAATACACAGATACGCAGTATTTT
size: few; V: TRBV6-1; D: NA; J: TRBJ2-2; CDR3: CASRYSTGVVGELFF; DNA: TGTGCCAGCAGATACAGTACCGGGGTAGTCGGGGAGCTGTTTTTT
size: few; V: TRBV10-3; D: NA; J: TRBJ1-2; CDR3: CAISEATGYGYTF; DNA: TGTGCCATCAGTGAAGCGACAGGCTATGGCTACACCTTC